This TCR beta chain was captured by sequencing in a study of identical twins. Germline trimming cut 5 bases from V and 6 bases from J; bases unmatched to any gene: 4. CDR3 length equals 13 residues. CDR1 is SGHAT and CDR2 is FQNNGV in the germline V gene. In TCRdb, the 5' RACE reads were re-called with MiXCR into one record per CDR3 protein. The repertoire consists of about 520,000 distinct CDR3 sequences, with about 20% occurring once and the leading ten covering roughly 0.9%. The sample also formed part of further work on T cells expressing NK-cell markers. That study adds: In a handful of donors, these clonotypes also led the CD3+CD56-NKG2C+ fraction.

This chain links TRBV11-2 with TRBJ2-7; 10 bases match TRBD2. This clonotype originated in a woman under 30 in good health. What was sequenced was CD4+ T cells sorted from blood. The CDR3 reads CASSPGLALEQYF. The CDR3 DNA reads TGTGCCAGCAGCCCGGGACTAGCGCTCGAGCAGTACTTC.